This TCR beta chain was obtained from a study of PD-1 blockade in classical Hodgkin lymphoma. Findings and limits, study-wide: Differences between repertoires have undefined causes, possibly disease activity or prior therapy.

To note about this clone: What it recognizes is unknown.

The length of the CDR3 is 15 residues. Germline V gene data show CDR1 as MGHRA and CDR2 as YSYEKL. V was cut by 0 bases and J by 2 bases, with 9 bases left in between. Libraries were prepared by immunoSEQ multiplex PCR; TCRdb keeps only in-frame clonotypes and omits some of them. Of 40,000 to 45,000 clones listed, about three quarters were seen once; the top ten hold over 10%. Each patient experienced a relapse that followed autologous stem cell transplantation, and brentuximab vedotin exposure varied. The source of this sequence is a human donor with classical Hodgkin lymphoma. The rearrangement joins TRBV4-1 to TRBJ2-3; no reliable D call. Sequences were derived from peripheral blood mononuclear cells (PBMCs), sampled at baseline. The DNA for the CDR3 is TGCGCCAGCAGCCAAGAGCAGGAACCCACAGATACGCAGTATTTT. Translated, it gives CASSQEQEPTDTQYF.